This entry describes one T cell receptor beta chain. The data stem from a study of cytomegalovirus exposure and HLA in healthy donors. Primers: 60 Vbeta forward and 13 Jbeta reverse. Only in-frame clones appear in the TCRdb table, and some are missing; sequencing was by immunoSEQ multiplex PCR. Among approximately 170,000 clones, 65% to 85% were seen once, and the ten largest hold roughly 2.3%. The specimen was PBMCs. The clonotype comes from a male donor in good health and CMV-seronegative.

The CDR3 bases are TGTGCCAGCAGCCCCGGGACAGGCTCCTACGAGCAGTACTTC. Amino acid sequence: CASSPGTGSYEQYF. The V and J genes are TRBV13 and TRBJ2-7; 8 bases line up with TRBD1. CDR1 is PRHDT, CDR2 FYEKMQ, per germline (reference sequence). J gave up 0 bases and V 5 bases, and 3 bases lay outside the gene matches. The CDR3 length is 14 residues. Full variable domain (outside the CDR3, taken from reference TRBV13 and TRBJ2-7): AAGVIQSPRHLIKEKRETATLKCYPIPRHDTVYWYQQGPGQDPQFLISFYEKMQSDKGSIPDRFSAQQFSDYHSELNMSSLELGDSALYFCASSPGTGSYEQYFGPGTRLTVT.